The 18 T cell receptor beta chains reported below all come from one sample, sequenced in a study of T cell responses to AZD1222 COVID-19 vaccine. Assay used: immunoSEQ multiplex PCR; TCRdb lists only in-frame clones, some missing. The sample lists fewer than 140,000 clones, around 90% occurring once. The sequenced sample was peripheral blood, obtained on day 0 of AZD1222 vaccination. These receptor sequences come from an adult in good health.

The CDR3 region is CASSINLDRGLTEAFF. DNA for the CDR3: TGTGCCAGTAGTATTAACCTCGACAGGGGGCTCACTGAAGCTTTCTTT. The V gene is TRBV19, the J gene TRBJ1-1; 10 bases are shared with TRBD1. V was clipped by 3 bases and J by 4 bases; unmatched bases: 8. Germline CDR1 LNHDA, CDR2 SQIVND (reference sequence). The CDR3 runs to 16 residues.

This chain joins TRBV28 and TRBJ1-3; D not resolved. This CDR3 region has 15 residues. Germline-derived CDR1 and CDR2 are MDHEN and SYDVKM. The V and J ends lost 6 bases and 2 bases respectively, with 14 bases between them. This chain's CDR3 is CASSPGWGAGNTIYF. The CDR3, as DNA: TGTGCCAGCAGCCCTGGGTGGGGTGCTGGAAACACCATATATTTT.

The chain has TRBV25-1 and TRBJ2-1; 11 bases fit TRBD2. The CDR3 loop spans 15 amino acids. V dropped 6 bases and J dropped 3; count of bases not matched to a gene: 4. Germline loops: CDR1 MGHDK, CDR2 SYGVNS. CDR3 DNA sequence: TGTGCCAGCAGCGTTGGGACTAGCGGCTACAATGAGCAGTTCTTC. This encodes CASSVGTSGYNEQFF.

The chain links TRBV11-3 to TRBJ1-1; 8 nucleotides match TRBD1. CDR1 is SGHNT, CDR2 YENEEA, per germline. This CDR3 spans 14 amino acids. V lost 5 bases to trimming and J lost 3 bases; unmatched junction nucleotides: 5. This CDR3 is CASSAQGADTEAFF. The CDR3 nucleotides read TGTGCCAGCAGCGCTCAGGGGGCGGACACTGAAGCTTTCTTT.

This clone appeared once. The chain is built from TRBV5-1 and TRBJ2-5; 12 positions match TRBD2. The trim removed 4 bases at V and 4 bases at J, leaving 5 bases unmatched. Germline V gives CDR1 SGHRS, CDR2 YFSETQ. The length of the CDR3 is 15 residues. In nucleotides, the CDR3 is TGCGCCAGCAGCGCCACTAGCGGGAGGACAGAGACCCAGTACTTC. This encodes CASSATSGRTETQYF. Looking up the rest from reference TRBV5-1 and TRBJ2-5 gives the full variable domain: KAGVTQTPRYLIKTRGQQVTLSCSPISGHRSVSWYQQTPGQGLQFLFEYFSETQRNKGNFPGRFSGRQFSNSRSEMNVSTLELGDSALYLCASSATSGRTETQYFGPGTRLLVL.

The rearrangement links TRBV5-6 to TRBJ2-3; D gene uncertain. Trimming left V 2 bases short and J 0 bases short, with 7 bases between. Germline CDR1 is SGHDT and CDR2 is YYEEEE. The CDR3 contains 14 residues. CDR3 nucleotide sequence: TGTGCCAGCAGCTTCGGCACTAGCACAGATACGCAGTATTTT. It translates to CASSFGTSTDTQYF.

This sequence joins TRBV7-2 and TRBJ2-7; 9 bases line up with TRBD2. Germline-derived CDR1 and CDR2 are SGHTA and FQGNSA. Losses at the gene ends were 2 bases for V and 4 bases for J; bases not matched to a gene: 3. The CDR3 contains 14 residues. CDR3 protein: CASSLTSGLYEQYF. Written as DNA, the CDR3 is TGTGCCAGCAGCTTAACTAGCGGGCTTTACGAGCAGTACTTC.

V is TRBV28 and J is TRBJ2-5; 7 bases map to TRBD1. Trimming at V came to 9 bases and at J to 2 bases, leaving 12 bases not matched to a gene. Germline CDR1 MDHEN, CDR2 SYDVKM. The CDR3 is 15 amino acids. This chain's CDR3 is CASSLGTTGQETQYF. CDR3 nucleotide sequence: TGTGCCAGTAGTCTAGGGACGACAGGGCAAGAGACCCAGTACTTC.

The rearrangement joins TRBV27 to TRBJ2-1, with 7 bases identical to TRBD2. Germline assignment: CDR1 MNHEY and CDR2 SMNVEV (reference sequence). The CDR3 spans 16 residues. The trim removed 5 bases at V and 0 bases at J, leaving 7 bases unmatched. CDR3 nucleotide sequence: TGTGCCAGCAGTCCCCACTCTAGCGGCTCCTACAATGAGCAGTTCTTC. This codes for CASSPHSSGSYNEQFF.

The chain employs TRBV24-1 and TRBJ2-1; 8 bases map to TRBD2. Germline values: CDR1 KGHDR, CDR2 SFDVKD. The CDR3 consists of 13 residues. V shed 7 bases and J 8 bases; nucleotides not matched to a gene: 6. Here the CDR3 reads CATRAGTRHEQFF. The CDR3, as DNA: TGTGCCACCAGGGCAGGGACTAGACATGAGCAGTTCTTC.

This clone was detected a few times. This sequence joins TRBV7-8 and TRBJ1-5; D perhaps matches TRBD1 (5 bases). V was shortened by 0 bases and J by 9 bases, with 15 bases between the two germline ends. The CDR3 spans 15 residues. Per the germline V gene, CDR1 is SGHVS and CDR2 is FQNEAQ. The CDR3 sequence is CASSLARQRLWPQHF. The CDR3, as DNA: TGTGCCAGCAGCTTAGCTCGACAGCGGCTTTGGCCCCAGCATTTT. Full variable domain (rest looked up from reference TRBV7-8 and TRBJ1-5): GAGVSQSPRYKVAKRGQDVALRCDPISGHVSLFWYQQALGQGPEFLTYFQNEAQLDKSGLPSDRFFAERPEGSVSTLKIQRTQQEDSAVYLCASSLARQRLWPQHFGDGTRLSIL.

The CDR3 loop is CASSYGTGEYF. CDR3 DNA: TGTGCCAGCAGTTACGGTACAGGGGAGTACTTC. The chain employs TRBV6-5 and TRBJ2-7; 7 nucleotides line up with TRBD1. Losses at the gene ends were 2 bases for V and 11 bases for J; bases not matched to a gene: 3. CDR1 is MNHEY, CDR2 SVGAGI, per germline. There are 11 residues in the CDR3.

This chain joins TRBV6-5 and TRBJ1-3; no clear D. Germline CDR1 is MNHEY and CDR2 is SVGAGI. With 6 bases removed from V and 9 bases from J, the gap between germline ends came to 9 bases. CDR3 length: 11 residues. The CDR3 DNA reads as TGTGCCAGCAGGCAAGACGCCACCATATATTTT. Amino acids: CASRQDATIYF.

The chain joins TRBV7-9 to TRBJ1-2; a possible D gene is TRBD1 (6 bases). V was clipped by 1 base and J by 3 bases, with 12 bases between them. The CDR3 runs 15 residues. The V gene's germline CDR1 is SEHNR and CDR2 FQNEAQ (reference sequence). CDR3: CASSLGGTSDYGYTF. CDR3 nucleotides: TGTGCCAGCAGCTTAGGTGGGACATCCGACTATGGCTACACCTTC.

The chain combines TRBV10-3 with TRBJ2-2, with D possibly TRBD2 on 5 matching bases. From germline, CDR1 is ENHRY and CDR2 SYGVKD. The CDR3 is made up of 14 amino acids. V gave up 11 bases and J gave up 1 base, with 14 bases separating them. CDR3 in DNA: TGTGCCTCAAATTCAGGACTGAACACCGGGGAGCTGTTTTTT. This translates into CASNSGLNTGELFF.

Here the CDR3 DNA reads TGTGCCAGCAGTTACGGGCCAGACGGTGGTCAGCCCCAGCATTTT. This sequence encodes CASSYGPDGGQPQHF. The chain carries TRBV6-5 and TRBJ1-5, with D uncertain. Between the trimmed V and J ends, which lost 2 bases and 6 bases, there was a span of 14 bases. In germline, CDR1 is MNHEY, CDR2 SVGAGI. This CDR3 comprises 15 residues.

V usage is TRBV5-8 and J usage is TRBJ1-5; D is perhaps TRBD1 (6 bases). Germline-derived CDR1 and CDR2 are SGHTS and YDEGEE. Trimming cost V 4 bases and J 5 bases, with 10 bases left between them. The CDR3 has 13 amino acids. The CDR3 sequence: CASSPDSYQPQHF. The CDR3 DNA is TGTGCCAGCAGCCCGGACAGCTATCAGCCCCAGCATTTT.

This clone was recorded only once. The chain combines TRBV15 with TRBJ2-2, with 7 bases matching TRBD2. The germline CDR1 and CDR2 sequences are LNHNV and YYDKDF (reference sequence). Trimming removed 1 base from V and 5 bases from J; junction bases left unmatched: 4. The CDR3 runs 15 residues. CDR3 sequence reads: CATSRGGSGTGELFF. CDR3 nucleotide sequence: TGTGCCACCAGCAGAGGCGGGAGCGGAACCGGGGAGCTGTTTTTT.